Only a few counts were recorded for the clone carrying this TCR beta chain. The antigen is not known. This specimen comes from a study of CD8 T cells in ankylosing spondylitis. The study, taken as a whole, reports: It appeared that ankylosing spondylitis blood was characterized by a TCR beta motif of 8 or 9 highly homologous variants.

Germline CDR1 and CDR2: SGHDT and YYEEEE. Deletions cut 7 bases from V and 3 bases from J, with 13 bases between. The CDR3 consists of 13 residues. TCRdb fed the 5' RACE reads into MiXCR, producing one record per CDR3 protein. Among around 130,000 distinct CDR3 sequences listed, under 20% were seen once. The material sequenced was blood, either unsorted or a sorted T cell fraction (not recorded which). V is TRBV5-6 and J is TRBJ1-1; D might be TRBD1 (5 bases). The TCR originated in a male donor with ankylosing spondylitis. The DNA of the CDR3 is TGTGCCAGCGCACCTATGGGGGACACTGAAGCTTTCTTT. Protein product: CASAPMGDTEAFF.